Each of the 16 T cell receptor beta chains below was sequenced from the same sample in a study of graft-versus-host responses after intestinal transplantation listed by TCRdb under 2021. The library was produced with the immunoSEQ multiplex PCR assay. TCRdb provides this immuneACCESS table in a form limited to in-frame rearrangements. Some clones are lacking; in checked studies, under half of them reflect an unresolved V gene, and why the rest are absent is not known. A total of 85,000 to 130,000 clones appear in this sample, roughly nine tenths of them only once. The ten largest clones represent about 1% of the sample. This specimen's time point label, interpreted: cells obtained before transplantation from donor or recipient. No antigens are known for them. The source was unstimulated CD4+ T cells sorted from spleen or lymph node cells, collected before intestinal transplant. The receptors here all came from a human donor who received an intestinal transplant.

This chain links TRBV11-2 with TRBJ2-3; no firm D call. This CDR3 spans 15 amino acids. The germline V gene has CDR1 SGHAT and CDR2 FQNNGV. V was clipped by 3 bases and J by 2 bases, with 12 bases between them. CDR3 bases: TGTGCCAGCAGCTTCTCAGGTGGGATCACAGATACGCAGTATTTT. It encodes CASSFSGGITDTQYF.

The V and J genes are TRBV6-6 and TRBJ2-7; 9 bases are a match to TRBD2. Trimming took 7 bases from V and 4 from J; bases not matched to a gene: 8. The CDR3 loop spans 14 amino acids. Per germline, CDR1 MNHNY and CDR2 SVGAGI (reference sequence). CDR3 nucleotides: TGTGCCAGCAAAAAAGGGACTAGCAAGTACGAGCAGTACTTC. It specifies CASKKGTSKYEQYF.

As DNA, the CDR3 is TGTGCCAGCAGTTTAGGGGACAGATTGAACACTGAAGCTTTCTTT. It translates to CASSLGDRLNTEAFF. The chain recombines TRBV28 with TRBJ1-1; 7 nucleotides agree with TRBD1. Unmatched junction bases numbered 3, after V lost 2 bases and J lost 0 bases. Germline CDR1 is MDHEN and CDR2 is SYDVKM. This CDR3 region has 15 residues.

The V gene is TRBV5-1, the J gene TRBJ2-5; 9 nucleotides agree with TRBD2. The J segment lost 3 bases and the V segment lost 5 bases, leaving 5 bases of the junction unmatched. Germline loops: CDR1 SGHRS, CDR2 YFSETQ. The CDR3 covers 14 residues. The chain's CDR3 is CASRALAGEETQYF. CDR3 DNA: TGCGCCAGCAGGGCCTTAGCGGGAGAAGAGACCCAGTACTTC.

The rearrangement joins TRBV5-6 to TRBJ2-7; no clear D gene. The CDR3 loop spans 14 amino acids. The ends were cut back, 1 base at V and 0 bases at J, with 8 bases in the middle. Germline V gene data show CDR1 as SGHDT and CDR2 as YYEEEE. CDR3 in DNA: TGTGCCAGCAGCTTGTACAGACACTCCTACGAGCAGTACTTC. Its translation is CASSLYRHSYEQYF.

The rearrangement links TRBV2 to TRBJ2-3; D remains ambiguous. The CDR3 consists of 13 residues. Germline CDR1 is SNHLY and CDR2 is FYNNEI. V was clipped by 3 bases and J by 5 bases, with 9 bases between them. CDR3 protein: CASSDRGVDTQYF. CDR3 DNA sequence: TGTGCCAGCAGTGATAGAGGCGTAGATACGCAGTATTTT.

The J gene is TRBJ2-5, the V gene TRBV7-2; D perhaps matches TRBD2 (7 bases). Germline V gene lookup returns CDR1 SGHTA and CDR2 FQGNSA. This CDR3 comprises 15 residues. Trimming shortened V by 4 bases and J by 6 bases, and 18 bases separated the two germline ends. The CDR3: CASSSPGGRPKTQYF. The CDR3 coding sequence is TGTGCCAGCAGCTCGCCCGGGGGGCGCCCGAAGACCCAGTACTTC. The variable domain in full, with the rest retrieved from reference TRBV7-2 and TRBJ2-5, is GAGVSQSPSNKVTEKGKDVELRCDPISGHTALYWYRQSLGQGLEFLIYFQGNSAPDKSGLPSDRFSAERTGGSVSTLTIQRTQQEDSAVYLCASSSPGGRPKTQYFGPGTRLLVL.

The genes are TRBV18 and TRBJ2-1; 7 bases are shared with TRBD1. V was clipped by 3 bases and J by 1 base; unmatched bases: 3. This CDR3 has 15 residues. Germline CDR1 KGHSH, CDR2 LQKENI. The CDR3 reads CASSPGRGSYNEQFF. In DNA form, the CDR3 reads TGTGCCAGCTCACCGGGCAGGGGGTCCTACAATGAGCAGTTCTTC.

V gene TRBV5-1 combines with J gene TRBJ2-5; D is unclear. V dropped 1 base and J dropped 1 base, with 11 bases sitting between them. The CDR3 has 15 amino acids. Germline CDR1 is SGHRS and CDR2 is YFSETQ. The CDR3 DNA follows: TGCGCCAGCAGCTTGTCGTCCCAAGCCCAAGAGACCCAGTACTTC. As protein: CASSLSSQAQETQYF.

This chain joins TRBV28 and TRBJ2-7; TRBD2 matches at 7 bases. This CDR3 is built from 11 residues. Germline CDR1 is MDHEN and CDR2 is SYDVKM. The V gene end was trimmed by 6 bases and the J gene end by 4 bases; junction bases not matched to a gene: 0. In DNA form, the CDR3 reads TGTGCCAGCAGCGGGGGGTACGAGCAGTACTTC. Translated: CASSGGYEQYF.

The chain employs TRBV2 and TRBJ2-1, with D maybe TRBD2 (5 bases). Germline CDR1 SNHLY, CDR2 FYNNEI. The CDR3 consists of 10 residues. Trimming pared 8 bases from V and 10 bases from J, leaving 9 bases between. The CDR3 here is CASLAAEQFF. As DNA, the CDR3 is TGTGCCAGCCTAGCAGCCGAGCAGTTCTTC.

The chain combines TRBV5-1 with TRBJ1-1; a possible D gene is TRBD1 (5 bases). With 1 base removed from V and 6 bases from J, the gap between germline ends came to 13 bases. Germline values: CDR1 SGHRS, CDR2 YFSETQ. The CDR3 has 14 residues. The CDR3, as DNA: TGCGCCAGCAGCTTGCCGGACAAGGGTGCTGAAGCTTTCTTT. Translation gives CASSLPDKGAEAFF.

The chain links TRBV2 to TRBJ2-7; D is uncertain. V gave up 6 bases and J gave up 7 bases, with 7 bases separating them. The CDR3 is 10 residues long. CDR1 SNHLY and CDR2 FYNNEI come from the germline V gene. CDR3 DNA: TGTGCCAGCAGCCAAGAAGAGCAGTACTTC. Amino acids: CASSQEEQYF.

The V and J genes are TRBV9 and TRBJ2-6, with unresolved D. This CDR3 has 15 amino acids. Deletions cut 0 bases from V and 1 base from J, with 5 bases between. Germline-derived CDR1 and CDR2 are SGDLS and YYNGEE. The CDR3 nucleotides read TGTGCCAGCAGCGTAGTAGGTTCTGGGGCCAACGTCCTGACTTTC. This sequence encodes CASSVVGSGANVLTF.

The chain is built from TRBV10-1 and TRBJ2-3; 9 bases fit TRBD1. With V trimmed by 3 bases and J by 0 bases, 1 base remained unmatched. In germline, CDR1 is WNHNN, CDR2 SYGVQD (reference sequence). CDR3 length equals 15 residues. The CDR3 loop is CASSEGTGSTDTQYF. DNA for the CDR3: TGCGCCAGCAGTGAAGGGACAGGGAGCACAGATACGCAGTATTTT.

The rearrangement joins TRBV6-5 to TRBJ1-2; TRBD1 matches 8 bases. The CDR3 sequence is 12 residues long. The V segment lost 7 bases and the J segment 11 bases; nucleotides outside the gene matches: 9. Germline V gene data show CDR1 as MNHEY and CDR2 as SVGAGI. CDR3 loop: CASTQRDRPYTF. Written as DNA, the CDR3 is TGTGCCAGCACTCAACGGGACAGGCCTTACACCTTC.